This entry is about one T cell receptor (beta chain). This sample was included in a study of regulatory T cells in long-lasting Graves disease. The time point: newly diagnosed GD, antithyroid drugs for less than 3 months. PBMCs were the source of the RNA used for TCR sequencing. Arm-PCR of CDR3 regions and iRepertoire HTBI primers were used to build TCR beta libraries. TCRdb processed the multiplex PCR reads anew with MiXCR; each CDR3 protein has one entry. The sample lists a few hundred thousand distinct CDR3 sequences; approximately 16% were seen once. Germline CDR1 and CDR2: ENHRY and SYGVKD. The CDR3 loop spans 14 amino acids. V was cut by 6 bases and J by 1 base, with 11 bases left in between. The same sample was also used in a study of T cells in Graves' hyperthyroidism and ophthalmopathy.

The sequence was collected from a woman aged 35 to 49 with Graves disease. The chain carries TRBV10-3 and TRBJ2-3; D perhaps matches TRBD1 (5 bases). Material: peripheral blood mononuclear cells (PBMCs), obtained at new diagnosis, from a patient treated with antithyroid drugs. As DNA, the CDR3 is TGTGCCATCAGAGGAGTACAGGGCACAGATACGCAGTATTTT. Protein sequence: CAIRGVQGTDTQYF.